Listed below are T cell receptor beta chains from one sample, sequenced in a study of blood T cell repertoires in COVID-19. Assay: immunoSEQ multiplex PCR; the TCRdb copy retains only in-frame clones and omits some. In the table there are about 250,000 clones, 83% of which are singletons. The source material was PBMCs or T cells enriched from blood (not recorded which). Receptors originate from a woman in her thirties or forties who had been exposed to COVID-19. Each CDR3 is given with its conserved first and last residue. The order of the fields is CDR3 length, clone size, D gene, V gene, J gene, CDR3 DNA, CDR3 protein. The D gene is left open where the match is weak. Not every row has a clone size; where given, it reads once, few, many or a size class.

CDR3 length: 12; clone size: .; D gene: .; V gene: TRBV19; J gene: TRBJ1-5; CDR3 DNA: TGTGCCAGTAGTATGTCTAATCAGCCCCAGCATTTT; CDR3 protein: CASSMSNQPQHF
CDR3 length: 13; clone size: .; D gene: TRBD1; V gene: TRBV12-3/TRBV12-4; J gene: TRBJ2-7; CDR3 DNA: TGTGCCAGCAGACCCGGGGACAGCTACGAGCAGTACTTC; CDR3 protein: CASRPGDSYEQYF
CDR3 length: 14; clone size: .; D gene: TRBD1; V gene: TRBV28; J gene: TRBJ2-7; CDR3 DNA: TGTGCCAGCAGTTTCAGGGGGCATCTCTACGAGCAGTACTTC; CDR3 protein: CASSFRGHLYEQYF
CDR3 length: 15; clone size: .; D gene: TRBD1; V gene: TRBV5-1; J gene: TRBJ1-2; CDR3 DNA: TGCGCCAGCAGCTTGGCCAGGGACAGTTACTATGGCTACACCTTC; CDR3 protein: CASSLARDSYYGYTF
CDR3 length: 16; clone size: .; D gene: TRBD2; V gene: TRBV5-1; J gene: TRBJ2-1; CDR3 DNA: TGCGCCAGCAGCTTGGACGGGGGGGCGGCCTACAATGAGCAGTTCTTC; CDR3 protein: CASSLDGGAAYNEQFF
CDR3 length: 16; clone size: .; D gene: .; V gene: TRBV19; J gene: TRBJ1-5; CDR3 DNA: TGTGCCAGTAGTATACCCCGGGGAAAGGGCAATCAGCCCCAGCATTTT; CDR3 protein: CASSIPRGKGNQPQHF
CDR3 length: 13; clone size: .; D gene: .; V gene: TRBV2; J gene: TRBJ2-3; CDR3 DNA: TGTGCCAGCAAAGAGACACTGAGCGATACGCAGTATTTT; CDR3 protein: CASKETLSDTQYF
CDR3 length: 11; clone size: .; D gene: .; V gene: TRBV5-8; J gene: TRBJ2-7; CDR3 DNA: TGTGCCAGCAGCCCAGGGAGGGAGCAGTACTTC; CDR3 protein: CASSPGREQYF
CDR3 length: 15; clone size: .; D gene: .; V gene: TRBV5-4; J gene: TRBJ2-1; CDR3 DNA: TGTGCCAGCAGCTTGGCGTCTTCGTCTGACAATGAGCAGTTCTTC; CDR3 protein: CASSLASSSDNEQFF
CDR3 length: 13; clone size: .; D gene: .; V gene: TRBV6-5; J gene: TRBJ1-3; CDR3 DNA: TGTGCCAGCAACCCGGGCTCTGGAAACACCATATATTTT; CDR3 protein: CASNPGSGNTIYF
CDR3 length: 17; clone size: .; D gene: TRBD2; V gene: TRBV27; J gene: TRBJ2-1; CDR3 DNA: TGTGCCAGCAGTTGGCAGCTAGCGGGGGGTACCTACAATGAGCAGTTCTTC; CDR3 protein: CASSWQLAGGTYNEQFF
CDR3 length: 13; clone size: .; D gene: .; V gene: TRBV7-9; J gene: TRBJ1-1; CDR3 DNA: TGTGCCAGCAGCTCGAATAGAGGCACTGAAGCTTTCTTT; CDR3 protein: CASSSNRGTEAFF
CDR3 length: 16; clone size: .; D gene: .; V gene: TRBV14; J gene: TRBJ1-1; CDR3 DNA: TGTGCCAGCAGCCCGCTTATTGGGGGGTCGGGCACTGAAGCTTTCTTT; CDR3 protein: CASSPLIGGSGTEAFF
CDR3 length: 14; clone size: .; D gene: TRBD1; V gene: TRBV6-5; J gene: TRBJ2-1; CDR3 DNA: TGTGCCAGCACTACGACAGGGGGCCCGTATGAGCAGTTCTTC; CDR3 protein: CASTTTGGPYEQFF
CDR3 length: 17; clone size: once; D gene: TRBD2; V gene: TRBV7-2; J gene: TRBJ2-7; CDR3 DNA: TGTGCCAGCAGGAGAAGAGGAACTAGCGGTAGCTCCTACGAGCAGTACTTC; CDR3 protein: CASRRRGTSGSSYEQYF
CDR3 length: 14; clone size: .; D gene: .; V gene: TRBV7-8; J gene: TRBJ1-3; CDR3 DNA: TGTGCCAGCAGCGCCCAGGGTTCCGGAAACACCATATATTTT; CDR3 protein: CASSAQGSGNTIYF
CDR3 length: 16; clone size: .; D gene: TRBD2; V gene: TRBV5-1; J gene: TRBJ2-3; CDR3 DNA: TGCGCCAGCAGCTACGAGCGGGGCCCTAGCACAGATACGCAGTATTTT; CDR3 protein: CASSYERGPSTDTQYF
CDR3 length: 14; clone size: few; D gene: .; V gene: TRBV3-1/TRBV3-2; J gene: TRBJ1-6; CDR3 DNA: TGTGCCAGCAGCCAACCTCAGTCTGATTCACCCCTCCACTTT; CDR3 protein: CASSQPQSDSPLHF
CDR3 length: 15; clone size: .; D gene: TRBD1; V gene: TRBV7-8; J gene: TRBJ2-2; CDR3 DNA: TGTGCCAGCAGCCCAAGGGACAGGGCTACCGGGGAGCTGTTTTTT; CDR3 protein: CASSPRDRATGELFF
CDR3 length: 14; clone size: .; D gene: .; V gene: TRBV30; J gene: TRBJ1-4; CDR3 DNA: TGTGCCTGGAGTACAGGCGCAACTAATGAAAAACTGTTTTTT; CDR3 protein: CAWSTGATNEKLFF
CDR3 length: 15; clone size: .; D gene: TRBD2; V gene: TRBV25-1; J gene: TRBJ2-3; CDR3 DNA: TGTGCCAGCAGTGGGGGGACTAGCGGGGTTGATACGCAGTATTTT; CDR3 protein: CASSGGTSGVDTQYF
CDR3 length: 17; clone size: few; D gene: TRBD1; V gene: TRBV18; J gene: TRBJ1-5; CDR3 DNA: TGTGCCAGCTCTGGGGGGCAGGGGGCGTCATTCAATCAGCCCCAGCATTTT; CDR3 protein: CASSGGQGASFNQPQHF
CDR3 length: 12; clone size: .; D gene: TRBD1; V gene: TRBV5-1; J gene: TRBJ1-1; CDR3 DNA: TGCGCCAGCAGCGCGGGACAGGTTGAAGCTTTCTTT; CDR3 protein: CASSAGQVEAFF
CDR3 length: 15; clone size: .; D gene: TRBD1; V gene: TRBV15; J gene: TRBJ1-2; CDR3 DNA: TGTGCCACCAGCAGACCGGGACAGGGGGACTATGGCTACACCTTC; CDR3 protein: CATSRPGQGDYGYTF